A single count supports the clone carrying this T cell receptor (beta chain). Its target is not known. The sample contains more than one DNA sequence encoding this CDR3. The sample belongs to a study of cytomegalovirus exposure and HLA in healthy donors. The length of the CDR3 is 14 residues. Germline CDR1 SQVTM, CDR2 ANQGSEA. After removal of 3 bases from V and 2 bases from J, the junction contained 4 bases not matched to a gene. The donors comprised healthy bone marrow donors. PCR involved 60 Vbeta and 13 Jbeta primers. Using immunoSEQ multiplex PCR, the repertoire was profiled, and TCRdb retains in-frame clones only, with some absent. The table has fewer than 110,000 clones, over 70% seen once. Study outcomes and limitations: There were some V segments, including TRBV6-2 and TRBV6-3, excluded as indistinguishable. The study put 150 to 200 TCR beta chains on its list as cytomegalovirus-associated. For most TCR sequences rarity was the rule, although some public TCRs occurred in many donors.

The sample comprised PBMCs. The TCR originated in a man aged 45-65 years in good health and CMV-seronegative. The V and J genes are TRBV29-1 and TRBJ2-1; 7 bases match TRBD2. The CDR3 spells CSVDKRGAYNEQFF. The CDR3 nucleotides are TGCAGCGTTGACAAGCGGGGCGCCTACAATGAGCAGTTCTTC.